The clone carrying this T cell receptor beta chain has more than one count but fewer than ten. CDR3 size: 15 residues. CDR1 is SGHTA and CDR2 is FQGTGA in the germline V gene. Trimming removed 2 bases at V and 1 base at J, with 10 bases between. Evenly divided among several immunoSEQ plates was the genomic DNA of each subset. TCRdb keeps only in-frame clones here, not all; method: immunoSEQ multiplex PCR. The sample holds hundreds of thousands of clones; 74% are singletons and the top ten take under 2%. The data are from a study of shared clonotypes between healthy human individuals. All donors qualified as healthy HIV-negative adults and had experienced no recent acute infections or vaccinations. Adults of Caucasian background living in Nashville, Tennessee made up all donors. Division of CD4+ cells produced a CD45RA+ naive subset and a CD45RA-negative memory subset.

The chain joins TRBV7-3 to TRBJ2-3, with a weak D call TRBD2 (6 bases). The TCR originated in a woman in her twenties or thirties in good health. The sample comprised memory CD4+ T cells sorted from blood. Subset noted: CD45RA-negative fraction. Here the CDR3 reads CASSLGPSGTDTQYF. CDR3 coding DNA: TGTGCCAGCAGCTTAGGGCCTAGCGGCACAGATACGCAGTATTTT.